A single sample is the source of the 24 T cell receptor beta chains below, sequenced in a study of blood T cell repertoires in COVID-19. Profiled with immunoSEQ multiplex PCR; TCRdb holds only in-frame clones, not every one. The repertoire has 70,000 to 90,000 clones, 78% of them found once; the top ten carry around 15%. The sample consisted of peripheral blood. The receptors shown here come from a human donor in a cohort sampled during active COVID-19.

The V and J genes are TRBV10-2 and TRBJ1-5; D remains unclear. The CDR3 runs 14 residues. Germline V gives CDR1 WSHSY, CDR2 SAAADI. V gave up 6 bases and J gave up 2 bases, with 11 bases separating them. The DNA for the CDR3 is TGCGCCAGCAGCGCCACGAGGGGCAATCAGCCCCAGCATTTT. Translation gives CASSATRGNQPQHF.

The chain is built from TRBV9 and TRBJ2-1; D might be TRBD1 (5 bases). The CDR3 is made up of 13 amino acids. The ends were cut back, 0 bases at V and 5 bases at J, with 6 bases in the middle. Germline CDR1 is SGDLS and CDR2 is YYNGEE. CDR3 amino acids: CASSVEGNNEQFF. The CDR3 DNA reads TGTGCCAGCAGCGTAGAGGGGAACAATGAGCAGTTCTTC.

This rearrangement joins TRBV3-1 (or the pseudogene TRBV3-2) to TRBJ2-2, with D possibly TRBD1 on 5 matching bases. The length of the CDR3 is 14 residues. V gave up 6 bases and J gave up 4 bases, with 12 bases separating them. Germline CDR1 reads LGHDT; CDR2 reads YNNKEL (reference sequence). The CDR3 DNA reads TGTGCCAGCAGTCGAAGCAGGGTCACCGGGGAGCTGTTTTTT. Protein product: CASSRSRVTGELFF.

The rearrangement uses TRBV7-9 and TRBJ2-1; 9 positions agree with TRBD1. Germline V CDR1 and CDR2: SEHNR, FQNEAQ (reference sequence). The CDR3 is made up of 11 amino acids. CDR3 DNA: TGTGCGTGGACAGGGGTCAATGAGCAGTTCTTC. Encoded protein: CAWTGVNEQFF.

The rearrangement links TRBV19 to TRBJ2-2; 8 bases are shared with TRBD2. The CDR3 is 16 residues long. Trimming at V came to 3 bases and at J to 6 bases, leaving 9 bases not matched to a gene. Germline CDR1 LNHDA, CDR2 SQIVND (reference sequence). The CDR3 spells CASSIAWGLVPGELFF. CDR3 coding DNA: TGTGCCAGTAGTATCGCCTGGGGACTAGTTCCCGGGGAGCTGTTTTTT.

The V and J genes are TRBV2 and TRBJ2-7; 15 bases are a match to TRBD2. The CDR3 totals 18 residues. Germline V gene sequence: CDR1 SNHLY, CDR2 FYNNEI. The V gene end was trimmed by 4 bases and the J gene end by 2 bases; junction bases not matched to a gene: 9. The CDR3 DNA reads TGTGCCAGCAGTGTTGGACTAGCGGGAGGGCCCAACCCCTACGAGCAGTACGTC. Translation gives CASSVGLAGGPNPYEQYV.

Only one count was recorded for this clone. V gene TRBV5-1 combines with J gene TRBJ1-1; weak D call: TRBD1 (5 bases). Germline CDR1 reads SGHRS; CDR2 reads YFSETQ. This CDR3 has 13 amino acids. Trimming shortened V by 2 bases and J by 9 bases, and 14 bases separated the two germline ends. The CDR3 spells CASSFPQGIQAFF. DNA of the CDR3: TGCGCCAGCAGCTTTCCCCAGGGAATTCAAGCTTTCTTT.

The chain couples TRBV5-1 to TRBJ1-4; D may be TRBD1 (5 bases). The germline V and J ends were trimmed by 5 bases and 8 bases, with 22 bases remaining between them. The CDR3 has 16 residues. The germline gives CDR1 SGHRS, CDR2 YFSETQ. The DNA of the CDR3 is TGCGCCAGCAGTCAGGGTCTGGGGGGGTCGGAGGAAAAACTGTTTTTT. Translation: CASSQGLGGSEEKLFF.

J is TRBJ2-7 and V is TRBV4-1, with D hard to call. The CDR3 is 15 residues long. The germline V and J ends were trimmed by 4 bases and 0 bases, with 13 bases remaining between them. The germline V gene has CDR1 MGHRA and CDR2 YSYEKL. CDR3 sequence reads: CASSRSVLSSYEQYF. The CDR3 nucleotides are TGCGCCAGCAGCCGCTCCGTCCTGAGCTCCTACGAGCAGTACTTC.

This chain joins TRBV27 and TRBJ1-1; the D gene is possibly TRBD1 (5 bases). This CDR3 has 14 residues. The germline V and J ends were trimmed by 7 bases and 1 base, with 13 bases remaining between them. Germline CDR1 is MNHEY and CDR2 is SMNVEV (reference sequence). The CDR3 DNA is TGTGCCAGCAACCGGGACGGGGGGAACACTGAAGCTTTCTTT. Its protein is CASNRDGGNTEAFF.

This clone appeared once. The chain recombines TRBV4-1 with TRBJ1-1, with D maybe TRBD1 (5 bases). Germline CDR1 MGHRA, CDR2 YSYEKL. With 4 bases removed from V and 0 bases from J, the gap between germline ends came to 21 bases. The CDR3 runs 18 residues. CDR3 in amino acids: CASSPSGGLGGMNTEAFF. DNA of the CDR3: TGCGCCAGCAGCCCCTCGGGGGGACTCGGAGGTATGAACACTGAAGCTTTCTTT.

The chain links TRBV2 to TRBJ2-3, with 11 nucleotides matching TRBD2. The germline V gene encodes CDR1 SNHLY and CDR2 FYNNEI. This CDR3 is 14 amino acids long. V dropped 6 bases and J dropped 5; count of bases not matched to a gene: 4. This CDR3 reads CASRLAGAGDTQYF. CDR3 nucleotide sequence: TGTGCCAGCAGACTAGCGGGAGCGGGAGATACGCAGTATTTT.

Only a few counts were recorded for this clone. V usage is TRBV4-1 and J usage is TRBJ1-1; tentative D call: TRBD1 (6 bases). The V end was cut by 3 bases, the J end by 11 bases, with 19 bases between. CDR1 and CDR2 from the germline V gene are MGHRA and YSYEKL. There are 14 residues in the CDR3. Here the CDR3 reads CASSQVAGEENAFF. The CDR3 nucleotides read TGCGCCAGCAGCCAGGTCGCAGGGGAAGAAAATGCTTTCTTT.

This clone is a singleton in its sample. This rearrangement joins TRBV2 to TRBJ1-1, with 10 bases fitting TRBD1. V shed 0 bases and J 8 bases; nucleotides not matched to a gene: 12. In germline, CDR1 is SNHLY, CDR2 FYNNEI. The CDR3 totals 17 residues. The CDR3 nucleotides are TGTGCCAGCAGTGAAGCACCTCAGGGACAGGGGAAGTTGGAAGCTTTCTTT. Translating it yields CASSEAPQGQGKLEAFF.

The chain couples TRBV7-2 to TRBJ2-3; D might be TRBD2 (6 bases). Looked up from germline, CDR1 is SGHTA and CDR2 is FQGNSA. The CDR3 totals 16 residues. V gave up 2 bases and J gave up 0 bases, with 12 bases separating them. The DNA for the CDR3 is TGTGCCAGCAGCTTATCGGGGGTTTGGAGCACAGATACGCAGTATTTT. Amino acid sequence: CASSLSGVWSTDTQYF. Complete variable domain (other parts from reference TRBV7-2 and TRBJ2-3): GAGVSQSPSNKVTEKGKDVELRCDPISGHTALYWYRQSLGQGLEFLIYFQGNSAPDKSGLPSDRFSAERTGGSVSTLTIQRTQQEDSAVYLCASSLSGVWSTDTQYFGPGTRLTVL.

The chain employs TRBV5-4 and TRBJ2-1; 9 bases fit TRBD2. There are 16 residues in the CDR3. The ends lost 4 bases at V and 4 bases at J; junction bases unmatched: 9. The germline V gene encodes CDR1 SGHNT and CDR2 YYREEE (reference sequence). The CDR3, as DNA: TGTGCCAGCAGCGGAGGCGGGGGGGCCGCATACAATGAGCAGTTCTTC. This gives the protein CASSGGGGAAYNEQFF.

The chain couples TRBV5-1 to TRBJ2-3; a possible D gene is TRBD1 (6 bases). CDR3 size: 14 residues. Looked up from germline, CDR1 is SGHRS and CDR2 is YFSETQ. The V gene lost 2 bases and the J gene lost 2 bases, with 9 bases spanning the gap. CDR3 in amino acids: CASSFDRPTDTQYF. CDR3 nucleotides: TGCGCCAGCAGCTTTGACAGGCCCACAGATACGCAGTATTTT.

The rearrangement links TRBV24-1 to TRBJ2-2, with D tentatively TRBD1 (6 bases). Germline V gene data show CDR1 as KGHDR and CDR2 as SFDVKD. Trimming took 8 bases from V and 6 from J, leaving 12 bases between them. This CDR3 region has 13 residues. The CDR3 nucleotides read TGTGCCACCACCGACAGGAGTCCCGGGGAGCTGTTTTTT. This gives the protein CATTDRSPGELFF.

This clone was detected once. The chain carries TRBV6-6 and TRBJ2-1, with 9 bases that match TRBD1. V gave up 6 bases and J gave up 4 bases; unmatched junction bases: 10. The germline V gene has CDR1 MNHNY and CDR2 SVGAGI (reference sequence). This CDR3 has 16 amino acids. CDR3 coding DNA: TGTGCCAGCAGCAAAGTCCCGGGACAGGGTTACAATGAGCAGTTCTTC. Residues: CASSKVPGQGYNEQFF.

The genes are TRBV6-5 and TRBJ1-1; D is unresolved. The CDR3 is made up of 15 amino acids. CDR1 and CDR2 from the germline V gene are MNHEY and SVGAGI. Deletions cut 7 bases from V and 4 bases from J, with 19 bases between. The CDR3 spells CASTLDYGGGTEAFF. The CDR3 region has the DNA TGTGCCAGCACCCTCGACTATGGAGGCGGCACTGAAGCTTTCTTT.

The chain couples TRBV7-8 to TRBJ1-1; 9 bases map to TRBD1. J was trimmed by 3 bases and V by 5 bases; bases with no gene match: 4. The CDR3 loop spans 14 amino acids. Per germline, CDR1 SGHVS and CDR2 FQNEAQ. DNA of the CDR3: TGTGCCAGCAGCGCCTGGACAGGGGACACTGAAGCTTTCTTT. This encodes CASSAWTGDTEAFF. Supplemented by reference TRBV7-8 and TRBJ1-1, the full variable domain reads GAGVSQSPRYKVAKRGQDVALRCDPISGHVSLFWYQQALGQGPEFLTYFQNEAQLDKSGLPSDRFFAERPEGSVSTLKIQRTQQEDSAVYLCASSAWTGDTEAFFGQGTRLTVV.

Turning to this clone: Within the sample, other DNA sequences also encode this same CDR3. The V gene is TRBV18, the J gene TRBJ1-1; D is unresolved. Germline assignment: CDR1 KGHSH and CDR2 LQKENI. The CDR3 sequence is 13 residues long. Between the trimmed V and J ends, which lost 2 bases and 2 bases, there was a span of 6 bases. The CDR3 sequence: CASSPSQNTEAFF. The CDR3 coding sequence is TGTGCCAGCTCACCAAGCCAAAACACTGAAGCTTTCTTT.

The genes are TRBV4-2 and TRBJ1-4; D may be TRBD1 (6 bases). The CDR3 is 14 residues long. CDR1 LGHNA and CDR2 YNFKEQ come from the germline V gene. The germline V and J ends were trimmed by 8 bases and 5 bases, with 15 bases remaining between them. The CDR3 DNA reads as TGTGCCAGCCGCAGGGCGGGGGCAAATGAAAAACTGTTTTTT. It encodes CASRRAGANEKLFF.

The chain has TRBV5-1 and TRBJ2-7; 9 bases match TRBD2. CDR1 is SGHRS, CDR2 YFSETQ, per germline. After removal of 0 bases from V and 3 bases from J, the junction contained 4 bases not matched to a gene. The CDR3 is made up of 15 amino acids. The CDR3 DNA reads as TGCGCCAGCAGCTTGGTTGCGGGAGGGAACTACGAGCAGTACGTC. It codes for CASSLVAGGNYEQYV.